This paragraph reports one T cell receptor (beta chain). What it binds is not known. TCRdb used MiXCR to reprocess the reads, holding one entry per CDR3 protein. The data contain tens of thousands of distinct CDR3 sequences, over 55% of them singletons. This sample is part of a study of type 1 regulatory T cells. In the study overall: T-allo10 is a Tr1-enriched, alloantigen-specific CD4 T cell product made in vitro.

The V gene end was trimmed by 4 bases and the J gene end by 4 bases; junction bases not matched to a gene: 6. Germline CDR1 is SGHRS and CDR2 is YFSETQ. The CDR3 covers 15 residues. The graft donor-derived T-allo10 cells reportedly recognize host alloantigens, are anergic, and suppress alloantigen-specifically. Sequenced: cultured T cells, either the whole culture or a sorted T cell fraction (not recorded which). Sample subset: Tr1-enriched cell product generated in vitro against host alloantigens. The V gene is TRBV5-1, the J gene TRBJ2-2; TRBD2 matches 8 bases. The sequence was obtained from a human donor in good health. The CDR3 DNA sequence: TGCGCCAGCAGCCCGGCGGCGGGGGGCACCGGGGAGCTGTTTTTT. Its translation is CASSPAAGGTGELFF.